Below are 20 T cell receptor beta chains sequenced from a single sample in a study of cytomegalovirus exposure and HLA in healthy donors. This PCR relied on a set of 60 Vbeta primers and 13 Jbeta primers. Using immunoSEQ multiplex PCR, the repertoire was profiled, and TCRdb retains in-frame clones only, with some absent. The data contain about 90,000 clones, about two thirds of them singletons. The specimen sequenced was PBMCs. Receptors were obtained from a woman between 50 and 59 years old in good health and CMV-seropositive.

The V and J genes are TRBV19 and TRBJ2-7; 9 bases map to TRBD1. The CDR3 has 19 amino acids. V dropped 5 bases and J dropped 4; count of bases not matched to a gene: 21. Looked up from germline, CDR1 is LNHDA and CDR2 is SQIVND (reference sequence). CDR3 nucleotide sequence: TGTGCCAGTAGTGCACTATTGCCCTCCGGGACAGGGTCCAGGTACGAGCAGTACTTC. Protein product: CASSALLPSGTGSRYEQYF.

CDR3 bases: TGCGCCAGCAGCAGCTCAAGCGGGGGAGCCTACAATGAGCAGTTCTTC. Protein: CASSSSSGGAYNEQFF. V and J are TRBV4-3 and TRBJ2-1, with TRBD2 matching over 8 bases. Germline V lookup: CDR1 LGHNA, CDR2 YSLEER. CDR3 length: 16 residues. The V and J ends lost 5 bases and 2 bases, in that order; junction bases with no gene match: 8.

The chain couples TRBV18 to TRBJ2-3; 9 bases fit TRBD2. Germline CDR1 and CDR2: KGHSH and LQKENI. V gave up 0 bases and J gave up 2 bases; unmatched junction bases: 3. The CDR3 runs to 16 residues. This chain's CDR3 is CASSPPGTSYTDTQYF. As DNA, the CDR3 is TGTGCCAGCTCACCACCAGGGACTAGCTACACAGATACGCAGTATTTT.

The chain's CDR3 is CASSLENRVIYGYTF. The CDR3 nucleotides are TGTGCCAGCAGCTTAGAAAACAGGGTAATCTATGGCTACACCTTC. The rearrangement uses TRBV7-9 and TRBJ1-2; D is possibly TRBD1 (6 bases). V lost 1 base and J 4 bases, leaving 13 bases between the germline ends. CDR1 is SEHNR, CDR2 FQNEAQ, per germline (reference sequence). The CDR3 runs to 15 residues. The full variable domain, with the rest looked up from reference TRBV7-9 and TRBJ1-2, is DTGVSQNPRHKITKRGQNVTFRCDPISEHNRLYWYRQTLGQGPEFLTYFQNEAQLEKSRLLSDRFSAERPKGSFSTLEIQRTEQGDSAMYLCASSLENRVIYGYTFGSGTRLTVV.

V gene TRBV2 combines with J gene TRBJ1-1, with D possibly being TRBD1 (5 bases). Trimming removed 8 bases at V and 1 base at J, with 14 bases between. From germline, CDR1 is SNHLY and CDR2 FYNNEI. This CDR3 is 14 amino acids long. CDR3 sequence: CASEEGGENTEAFF. Here the CDR3 DNA reads TGTGCCAGCGAGGAGGGAGGGGAGAACACTGAAGCTTTCTTT.

This clone was recorded at least ten times. The chain links TRBV10-2 to TRBJ1-1; no firm D call. Germline values: CDR1 WSHSY, CDR2 SAAADI. The CDR3 contains 15 residues. Deletions cut 3 bases from V and 1 base from J, with 12 bases between. The CDR3 DNA is TGCGCCAGCAGTGATCTCACAGATGGGAACACTGAAGCTTTCTTT. It specifies CASSDLTDGNTEAFF.

The genes are TRBV7-9 and TRBJ2-1; TRBD1 matches 8 bases. V was pared by 5 bases and J by 8 bases, with 11 bases of the junction left unmatched. This CDR3 comprises 15 residues. CDR1 and CDR2 (germline): SEHNR, FQNEAQ (reference sequence). CDR3 sequence (DNA): TGTGCCAGCAGCCTAGGCCAGGGGGCCTTGGATGAGCAGTTCTTC. Translating gives CASSLGQGALDEQFF.

The chain has TRBV28 and TRBJ2-7; 12 bases are shared with TRBD1. V dropped 5 bases and J dropped 4; count of bases not matched to a gene: 9. In germline, CDR1 is MDHEN, CDR2 SYDVKM. The CDR3 is 16 residues long. CDR3: CASSPPSGQGAYEQYF. The CDR3 DNA reads TGTGCCAGCAGTCCACCTTCGGGACAGGGGGCTTACGAGCAGTACTTC.

This clone has just a few counts. The chain has TRBV28 and TRBJ1-2; 8 bases fit TRBD1. CDR3 length equals 17 residues. Germline values: CDR1 MDHEN, CDR2 SYDVKM. With V trimmed by 2 bases and J by 8 bases, 16 bases remained unmatched. The CDR3 DNA is TGTGCCAGCAGTTTACCCTCCCGGACAGGGTTGGTTGGAGGCTACACCTTC. Its protein product is CASSLPSRTGLVGGYTF.

This clone was seen more than once but under ten times. J is TRBJ2-7 and V is TRBV27; weak D call: TRBD1 (6 bases). CDR1 and CDR2 from the germline V gene are MNHEY and SMNVEV (reference sequence). Trimming left V 5 bases short and J 4 bases short, with 15 bases between. This CDR3 has 14 amino acids. DNA of the CDR3: TGTGCCAGCAGTCTTACAGGGCATGTATACGAGCAGTACTTC. Its protein product is CASSLTGHVYEQYF.

The chain employs TRBV5-6 and TRBJ1-1; 8 bases are shared with TRBD1. Germline CDR1 SGHDT, CDR2 YYEEEE. J lost 1 base, V lost 1 base, and 12 bases had no gene match. The CDR3 consists of 18 residues. The CDR3 nucleotides read TGTGCCAGCAGCTTGATGACAGGGGTTCCCTATAGGAACACTGAAGCTTTCTTT. Protein sequence: CASSLMTGVPYRNTEAFF.

The J gene is TRBJ1-2, the V gene TRBV2, with D tentatively TRBD1 (5 bases). The germline V gene has CDR1 SNHLY and CDR2 FYNNEI. Trimming took 10 bases from V and 2 from J, leaving 11 bases between them. The CDR3 sequence is 12 residues long. The CDR3 DNA is TGTGCCACTACGGGGGAAAACTATGGCTACACCTTC. As protein: CATTGENYGYTF. Full variable domain (remainder filled in from reference TRBV2 and TRBJ1-2): EPEVTQTPSHQVTQMGQEVILRCVPISNHLYFYWYRQILGQKVEFLVSFYNNEISEKSEIFDDQFSVERPDGSNFTLKIRSTKLEDSAMYFCATTGENYGYTFGSGTRLTVV.

This rearrangement joins TRBV7-2 to TRBJ2-7, with a weak D call TRBD1 (6 bases). Between the trimmed V and J ends, which lost 5 bases and 0 bases, there was a span of 11 bases. Germline V gene data show CDR1 as SGHTA and CDR2 as FQGNSA. The CDR3 runs 14 residues. This chain's CDR3 is CASSPMGASYEQYF. The CDR3 DNA reads TGTGCCAGCAGCCCGATGGGGGCCTCCTACGAGCAGTACTTC.

V is TRBV5-4 and J is TRBJ2-7; tentatively, D is TRBD2 (5 bases). This CDR3 region has 14 residues. V dropped 7 bases and J dropped 2 bases, with 16 bases sitting between them. Germline CDR1 and CDR2: SGHNT and YYREEE (reference sequence). The CDR3 spells CASDLRAKAYEQYF. The DNA for the CDR3 is TGTGCCAGCGACTTGAGGGCGAAAGCCTACGAGCAGTACTTC.

The chain joins TRBV6-1 to TRBJ1-5; D is perhaps TRBD1 (6 bases). Germline V CDR1 and CDR2: MNHNS, SASEGT. Trimming removed 1 base at V and 5 bases at J, with 9 bases between. The CDR3 is 14 residues long. The CDR3 spells CASSEGQDYQPQHF. In DNA, the CDR3 is TGTGCCAGCAGTGAAGGACAGGACTATCAGCCCCAGCATTTT.

CDR3 coding DNA: TGTGCCAGCAGCAGTAGAGGGGCGGGGGAGACCCAGTACTTC. It yields the protein CASSSRGAGETQYF. V usage is TRBV7-8 and J usage is TRBJ2-5, with D possibly matching TRBD2 (6 bases). CDR1 SGHVS and CDR2 FQNEAQ come from the germline V gene. Trimming removed 5 bases at V and 5 bases at J, with 15 bases between. The length of the CDR3 is 14 residues.

The chain carries TRBV27 and TRBJ2-3; TRBD1 might be the D (5 bases). Germline loops: CDR1 MNHEY, CDR2 SMNVEV (reference sequence). The V and J ends lost 5 bases and 0 bases respectively, with 9 bases between them. This CDR3 is 14 amino acids long. CDR3 protein: CASSGHSSTDTQYF. The CDR3 DNA is TGTGCCAGCAGTGGACACAGTAGCACAGATACGCAGTATTTT.

V is TRBV28 and J is TRBJ2-7; TRBD2 is a possible D gene (5 bases). The CDR3 loop spans 14 amino acids. The germline gives CDR1 MDHEN, CDR2 SYDVKM. V lost 4 bases and J 3 bases, leaving 13 bases between the germline ends. The CDR3 loop is CASSSPGEYYEQYF. DNA for the CDR3: TGTGCCAGCAGTTCCCCCGGGGAGTACTACGAGCAGTACTTC.

This chain connects TRBV6-5 to TRBJ2-3; tentatively, D is TRBD2 (6 bases). V lost 2 bases to trimming and J lost 2 bases, with 14 bases between them. This CDR3 spans 16 amino acids. From germline, CDR1 is MNHEY and CDR2 SVGAGI. This chain's CDR3 is CASSYGPAGITDTQYF. CDR3 sequence (DNA): TGTGCCAGCAGTTACGGTCCGGCGGGAATCACAGATACGCAGTATTTT.

The chain is built from TRBV6-6 and TRBJ1-1, with a weak D call TRBD1 (6 bases). CDR3 length: 14 residues. The germline V gene has CDR1 MNHNY and CDR2 SVGAGI (reference sequence). Trimming stripped 6 bases from V and 0 bases from J, with 11 bases between. The CDR3 nucleotides read TGTGCCAGCAGCATGGGGGCAATGAACACTGAAGCTTTCTTT. It codes for CASSMGAMNTEAFF.